This TCR beta chain was found in a study of blood T cell repertoires in COVID-19 (dated by TCRdb to the early 2020s). Study-wide context: Collaborator samples came from the United States, Italy and Spain and covered acute and convalescent phases of COVID-19. The dataset comprised deeply sampled blood TCRbeta repertoires from subjects exposed to, actively infected with, or recovered from COVID-19. The prospective study material was composed of cDNA or gDNA derived from T cells, B-cell-depleted T cells, or PBMCs. Samples came from the ongoing ImmuneRACE study (first 160 participants) plus 1,254 subjects from 6 global collaborators. The repertoires were made available in a free public database intended to serve as a resource for research on the immune response to SARS-CoV-2. Where available, HLA class I and class II types were taken from metadata supplied by the sample provider and were not determined by assay-based typing. A de-identified subject ID, COVID-19 status, age in years and sex were almost always included in the sample metadata.

Per the germline V gene, MGHRA is the CDR1 and YSYEKL is the CDR2. From V the trimming removes 6 bases and from J it removes 3 bases, while the gene matches leave 7 bases of the junction unaccounted for. The cysteine opens and the phenylalanine closes a CDR3 of 15 amino acids. Only the CDR3 DNA is retained, 45 bases long and in frame from the first base. TCRbeta CDR3 regions were amplified from genomic DNA using the immunoSEQ Assay, a bias-controlled multiplex PCR. As for the original processing: The number of nucleated cells in each sample was estimated from the amplification of reference gene primers within the assay. To quantify the absolute abundance of each unique TCRbeta CDR3 rearrangement, sequence reads were collapsed and filtered. For each sample, productive Simpson clonality was calculated as the square root of Simpson's diversity index over productive rearrangements. This immuneACCESS table, as held by TCRdb, lists in-frame sequences with V and J called but not all clones. Of the missing ones, under half trace to an unresolved V gene in checked studies; the others have no known cause. That table is the source of V, J and clone size, and D and trimming were worked out from the DNA. The sample records about 230,000 clones, about 80% of which are singletons. Of the sample, 4.4% falls within the top ten clones.

What the research found in general, with its limitations: Clinical and demographic metadata were provided uncurated, with the amount varying by source and participant.

Remarks on this clone: This clone's antigen is unknown. One base away there is no much larger clone; base qualities are not given.

The collaborating institutions used their own protocols to collect whole blood in K2EDTA tubes. For TCRbeta analysis, collaborators shipped samples in one of three forms: frozen whole blood, isolated PBMCs, or DNA extracted from either of those sample types. This clonotype was obtained from a man aged 50 to 60 with active or convalescent COVID-19. The V and J genes are TRBV4-1 and TRBJ2-7; 11 nucleotides in the junction match TRBD1. Sequences were obtained from peripheral blood. CDR3 sequence: CASSHLGTGGYEQYF. The DNA sequence is given as TGCGCCAGCAGTCACCTCGGGACAGGGGGCTACGAGCAGTACTTC.